Presented here are 25 T cell receptor beta chains from one specimen sequenced in a study of tumour-infiltrating T cells in Burkitt lymphoma. TCRdb keeps only in-frame clones here, not all; method: immunoSEQ multiplex PCR. The sample carries about 1,700 clones, 68% recorded once. Sample: tumor tissue. These receptors were taken from a human donor with diffuse large B-cell lymphoma.

The chain uses TRBV5-6 and TRBJ2-3; maybe TRBD2 (6 bases). Germline V gene lookup returns CDR1 SGHDT and CDR2 YYEEEE. The CDR3 is 13 amino acids. Trimming removed 10 bases from V and 3 bases from J, with 15 bases in between. The CDR3 loop reads CALGTQGTDTQYF. CDR3 sequence (DNA): TGTGCCCTTGGGACTCAGGGTACAGATACGCAGTATTTT.

This clone was recorded once. This chain connects TRBV14 to TRBJ2-3; D is ambiguous. CDR1 and CDR2 (germline): SGHDN, FVKESK. V gave up 1 base and J gave up 0 bases, with 11 bases separating them. CDR3 length: 16 amino acids. CDR3 bases: TGTGCCAGCAGCCAAGGTATGGGCGGAAGCACAGATACGCAGTATTTT. It yields the protein CASSQGMGGSTDTQYF.

This chain links TRBV4-3 with TRBJ2-3; tentatively, D is TRBD2 (6 bases). Germline values: CDR1 LGHNA, CDR2 YSLEER. The CDR3 totals 15 residues. V shed 0 bases and J shed 4 bases, with 11 bases lying between them. CDR3 bases: TGCGCCAGCAGCCAAGAGGGAGGCTCTGCAGATACGCAGTATTTT. It codes for CASSQEGGSADTQYF.

By share of the sample, this clone is large. This rearrangement joins TRBV7-8 to TRBJ2-1, with TRBD2 matching over 11 bases. The CDR3 totals 16 residues. The ends lost 1 base at V and 8 bases at J; junction bases unmatched: 7. Germline CDR1 SGHVS, CDR2 FQNEAQ. This CDR3 is CASSLVPMGLADEQFF. CDR3 nucleotide sequence: TGTGCCAGCAGCTTAGTCCCCATGGGACTAGCGGATGAGCAGTTCTTC. The full variable domain, rest sourced from reference TRBV7-8 and TRBJ2-1, is GAGVSQSPRYKVAKRGQDVALRCDPISGHVSLFWYQQALGQGPEFLTYFQNEAQLDKSGLPSDRFFAERPEGSVSTLKIQRTQQEDSAVYLCASSLVPMGLADEQFFGPGTRLTVL.

This clone appeared a few times. The CDR3 loop reads CASSGNYGYTF. CDR3 sequence (DNA): TGTGCCAGCAGTGGTAACTATGGCTACACCTTC. The rearrangement joins TRBV25-1 to TRBJ1-2, with D hard to call. V dropped 4 bases and J dropped 1 base, with 1 base sitting between them. Germline values: CDR1 MGHDK, CDR2 SYGVNS. The CDR3 is 11 residues long.

The J gene is TRBJ2-1, the V gene TRBV5-1; 9 nucleotides line up with TRBD1. Trimming removed 0 bases from V and 2 bases from J; junction bases left unmatched: 0. The germline gives CDR1 SGHRS, CDR2 YFSETQ. There are 15 residues in the CDR3. The CDR3 sequence is CASSLGDRAYNEQFF. The DNA for the CDR3 is TGCGCCAGCAGCTTGGGGGACAGGGCCTACAATGAGCAGTTCTTC.

The rearrangement links TRBV27 to TRBJ2-2, with a possible D match to TRBD1 (5 bases). V was trimmed by 2 bases and J by 6 bases, leaving 7 bases between them. Germline V lookup: CDR1 MNHEY, CDR2 SMNVEV (reference sequence). The CDR3 runs 13 residues. The DNA for the CDR3 is TGTGCCAGCAGTTTAGGGGCCGCCGGGGAGCTGTTTTTT. It yields the protein CASSLGAAGELFF.

By sample fraction, this clone is large. The gene calls are TRBV10-2 and TRBJ2-3; TRBD2 matches at 11 bases. Germline V CDR1 and CDR2: WSHSY, SAAADI. The CDR3 consists of 16 residues. V was pared by 2 bases and J by 5 bases, with 6 bases of the junction left unmatched. CDR3 sequence (DNA): TGCGCCAGCAGTGAGACTAGCGGGGGCACCGGAGATACGCAGTATTTT. This encodes CASSETSGGTGDTQYF.

This clone was counted between two and nine times. The J gene is TRBJ2-1, the V gene TRBV6-1; D may be TRBD2 (5 bases). The CDR3 covers 9 residues. From germline, CDR1 is MNHNS and CDR2 SASEGT. The V end lost 7 bases, the J end lost 14 bases, and 9 bases lay between the germline ends. CDR3 nucleotide sequence: TGTGCCAGCAAGGACTCGGAGTTCTTC. Translating gives CASKDSEFF.

The gene calls are TRBV7-9 and TRBJ1-2; D may be TRBD1 (6 bases). The germline V gene encodes CDR1 SEHNR and CDR2 FQNEAQ (reference sequence). The CDR3 contains 14 residues. V was pared by 1 base and J by 4 bases, with 10 bases between. DNA for the CDR3: TGTGCCAGCAGCTTAGGGGGGCAGGGCTATGGCTACACCTTC. Residues: CASSLGGQGYGYTF.

By proportion, this clone is hyperexpanded (1% or more). CDR3 DNA sequence: TGTGCCAGCAGCCCCATAGGGGTGGCTGAAAAACTGTTTTTT. Translation: CASSPIGVAEKLFF. The chain uses TRBV7-6 and TRBJ1-4, with a possible D match to TRBD1 (5 bases). The germline CDR1 and CDR2 sequences are SGHVS and FNYEAQ. The CDR3 spans 14 residues. V gave up 5 bases and J gave up 7 bases, with 14 bases separating them.

This clone counts as large. The rearrangement links TRBV27 to TRBJ1-1; unclear D gene. The CDR3 extends over 12 amino acids. V lost 6 bases and J lost 3, with 8 bases in between. Germline V gene sequence: CDR1 MNHEY, CDR2 SMNVEV (reference sequence). The CDR3 reads CASRSWDTEAFF. In DNA, the CDR3 is TGTGCCAGCAGGAGTTGGGACACTGAAGCTTTCTTT.

V is TRBV19 and J is TRBJ1-5; tentatively, D is TRBD1 (6 bases). This CDR3 is 14 amino acids long. Trimming took off 2 bases at V and 4 bases at J, with 9 bases between the two ends. Germline-derived CDR1 and CDR2 are LNHDA and SQIVND (reference sequence). This CDR3 reads CASSIRTVNQPQHF. CDR3 coding DNA: TGTGCCAGTAGTATAAGGACAGTTAATCAGCCCCAGCATTTT.

The chain links TRBV5-6 to TRBJ1-2; 11 bases are a match to TRBD1. V was clipped by 5 bases and J by 4 bases; unmatched bases: 10. The CDR3 is made up of 16 amino acids. Germline CDR1 is SGHDT and CDR2 is YYEEEE. The CDR3 coding sequence is TGTGCCAGCAGACTTCCCGGGGACAGGGGGTTCTATGGCTACACCTTC. Translated: CASRLPGDRGFYGYTF.

The chain employs TRBV29-1 and TRBJ1-1, with D unresolved. Trimming pared 2 bases from V and 8 bases from J, leaving 15 bases between. The germline V gene has CDR1 SQVTM and CDR2 ANQGSEA. The CDR3 contains 13 residues. In DNA form, the CDR3 reads TGCAGCGTTGAAAAGGGCAGCCGGGGAGAAGCTTTCTTT. It codes for CSVEKGSRGEAFF.

This clone was picked up a small number of times. This chain connects TRBV6-1 to TRBJ1-6; unclear D gene. The CDR3 is made up of 11 amino acids. With 5 bases removed from V and 14 bases from J, the gap between germline ends came to 10 bases. Germline CDR1 reads MNHNS; CDR2 reads SASEGT. Here the CDR3 DNA reads TGTGCCAGCAGTCATAGTCCGGCCCTCCACTTT. It yields the protein CASSHSPALHF.

Only one count was recorded for this clone. The chain couples TRBV27 to TRBJ1-1; D is unclear. Germline CDR1 and CDR2: MNHEY and SMNVEV (reference sequence). CDR3 length: 12 amino acids. Trimming took off 6 bases at V and 1 base at J, with 6 bases between the two ends. The CDR3 here is CASRWGNTEAFF. The CDR3 DNA sequence: TGTGCCAGCAGATGGGGGAACACTGAAGCTTTCTTT.

In the case of this clone: Mismatch with germline at one junction end may stem from a read error. This chain joins TRBV9 and TRBJ2-3, with a weak D call TRBD2 (6 bases). The length of the CDR3 is 15 residues. Germline-derived CDR1 and CDR2 are SGDLS and YYNGEE. The CDR3 DNA follows: TGTGTCAGCAGCGTAGATTGGACTAACACAGATACGCAGTATTTT. This codes for CVSSVDWTNTDTQYF.

This clone is judged medium-sized. Distinct nucleotide sequences in the sample also encode this CDR3. This sequence joins TRBV7-9 and TRBJ2-1; D uncertain. V was shortened by 6 bases and J by 6 bases, with 6 bases between the two germline ends. CDR3 length: 11 amino acids. Germline assignment: CDR1 SEHNR and CDR2 FQNEAQ (reference sequence). CDR3 loop: CASSPTNEQFF. CDR3 nucleotides: TGTGCCAGCAGTCCCACCAATGAGCAGTTCTTC.

The chain has TRBV6-6 and TRBJ1-1, with D hard to call. V lost 6 bases, J lost 6 bases, and 8 bases lay in between. This CDR3 is built from 11 residues. Germline assignment: CDR1 MNHNY and CDR2 SVGAGI (reference sequence). For the CDR3, the DNA is TGTGCCAGCAGCATAAATGCTGAAGCTTTCTTT. This gives the protein CASSINAEAFF.

The rearrangement links TRBV9 to TRBJ2-1; D uncertain. From germline, CDR1 is SGDLS and CDR2 YYNGEE. The CDR3 length is 13 residues. Between the trimmed V and J ends, which lost 0 bases and 4 bases, there was a span of 5 bases. As DNA, the CDR3 is TGTGCCAGCAGCGTAGGGACGTACAATGAGCAGTTCTTC. Its protein is CASSVGTYNEQFF. The entire variable domain, with the rest obtained from reference TRBV9 and TRBJ2-1, is as follows: DSGVTQTPKHLITATGQRVTLRCSPRSGDLSVYWYQQSLDQGLQFLIQYYNGEERAKGNILERFSAQQFPDLHSELNLSSLELGDSALYFCASSVGTYNEQFFGPGTRLTVL.

The CDR3 loop is CASSRLAGGLNEQFF. For the CDR3, the DNA is TGTGCCAGCAGTAGACTAGCGGGGGGGCTCAATGAGCAGTTCTTC. The V gene is TRBV6-5, the J gene TRBJ2-1; TRBD2 aligns across 14 bases. With 5 bases clipped from V and 6 bases from J, the junction kept 3 bases outside the gene matches. This CDR3 has 15 amino acids. Germline V gene lookup returns CDR1 MNHEY and CDR2 SVGAGI.

In its sample, this clone ranks as large (0.1 to 1%). The rearrangement uses TRBV27 and TRBJ2-5; D perhaps matches TRBD2 (5 bases). Trimming shortened V by 7 bases and J by 5 bases, and 20 bases separated the two germline ends. Germline CDR1 is MNHEY and CDR2 is SMNVEV (reference sequence). This CDR3 comprises 15 residues. CDR3 coding DNA: TGTGCCAGCACCCCCCTTGTGGGAGTGGGGGAGACCCAGTACTTC. Translation gives CASTPLVGVGETQYF.

V gene TRBV4-3 combines with J gene TRBJ1-5, with a weak D call TRBD1 (6 bases). V lost 3 bases and J lost 3, with 12 bases in between. The CDR3 spans 15 residues. The germline gives CDR1 LGHNA, CDR2 YSLEER. The CDR3 here is CASSQTTGLNQPQHF. The CDR3 DNA is TGCGCCAGCAGCCAGACGACAGGTCTCAATCAGCCCCAGCATTTT.

Written as DNA, the CDR3 is TGTGCCAGCACGCGGGGGGATACTGAAGCTTTCTTT. Its translation is CASTRGDTEAFF. The chain joins TRBV7-9 to TRBJ1-1, with D perhaps matching TRBD1 (5 bases). The germline gives CDR1 SEHNR, CDR2 FQNEAQ (reference sequence). Deletions cut 7 bases from V and 5 bases from J, with 11 bases between. This CDR3 is built from 12 residues.